What follows describes a single T cell receptor beta chain. These data come from a study of control samples from healthy donors and cancer patients. CDR3 length: 18 amino acids. Trimming stripped 7 bases from V and 2 bases from J, with 26 bases between. Germline values: CDR1 MDHEN, CDR2 SYDVKM. The assay was immunoSEQ multiplex PCR, and TCRdb's table has in-frame clones only and misses some. The repertoire consists of about 130,000 clones, with 92% occurring once and the leading ten covering around 6%. The receptor's source is a man in his late teens or twenties in good health. V is TRBV28 and J is TRBJ1-1; a weak D match, TRBD1 (5 bases). Sequenced input: blood. CDR3 nucleotides: TGTGCCAGCACCCAAATTGGACAAATAACAGCGCTAAACACTGAAGCTTTCTTT. As protein: CASTQIGQITALNTEAFF.